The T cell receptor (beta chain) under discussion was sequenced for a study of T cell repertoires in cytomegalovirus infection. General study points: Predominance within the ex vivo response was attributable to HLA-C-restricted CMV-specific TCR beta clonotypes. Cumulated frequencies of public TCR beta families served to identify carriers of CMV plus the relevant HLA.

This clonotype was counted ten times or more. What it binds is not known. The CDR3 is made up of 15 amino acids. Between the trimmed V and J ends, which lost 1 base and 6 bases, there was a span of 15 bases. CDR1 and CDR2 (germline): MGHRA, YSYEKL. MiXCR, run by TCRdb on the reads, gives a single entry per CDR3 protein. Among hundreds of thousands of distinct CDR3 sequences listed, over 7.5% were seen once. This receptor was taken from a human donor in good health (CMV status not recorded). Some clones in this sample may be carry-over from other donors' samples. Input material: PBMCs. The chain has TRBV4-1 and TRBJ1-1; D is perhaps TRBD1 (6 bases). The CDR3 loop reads CASSQAGRQGSEAFF. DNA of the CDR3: TGCGCCAGCAGCCAAGCTGGCCGTCAGGGGTCTGAAGCTTTCTTT.